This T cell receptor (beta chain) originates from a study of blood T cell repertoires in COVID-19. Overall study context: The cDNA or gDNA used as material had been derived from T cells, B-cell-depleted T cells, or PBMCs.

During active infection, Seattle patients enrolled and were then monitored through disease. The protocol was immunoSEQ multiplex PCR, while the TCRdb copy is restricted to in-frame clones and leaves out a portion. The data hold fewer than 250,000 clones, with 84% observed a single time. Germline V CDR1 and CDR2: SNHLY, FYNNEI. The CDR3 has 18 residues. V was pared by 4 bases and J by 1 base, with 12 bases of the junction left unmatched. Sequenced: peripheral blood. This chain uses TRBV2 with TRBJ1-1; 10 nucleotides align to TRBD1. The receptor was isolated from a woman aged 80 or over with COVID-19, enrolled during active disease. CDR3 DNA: TGTGCCAGCAGTGGGAGGACAGGGGGAGGGCGAGGGAACACTGAAGCTTTCTTT. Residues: CASSGRTGGGRGNTEAFF.